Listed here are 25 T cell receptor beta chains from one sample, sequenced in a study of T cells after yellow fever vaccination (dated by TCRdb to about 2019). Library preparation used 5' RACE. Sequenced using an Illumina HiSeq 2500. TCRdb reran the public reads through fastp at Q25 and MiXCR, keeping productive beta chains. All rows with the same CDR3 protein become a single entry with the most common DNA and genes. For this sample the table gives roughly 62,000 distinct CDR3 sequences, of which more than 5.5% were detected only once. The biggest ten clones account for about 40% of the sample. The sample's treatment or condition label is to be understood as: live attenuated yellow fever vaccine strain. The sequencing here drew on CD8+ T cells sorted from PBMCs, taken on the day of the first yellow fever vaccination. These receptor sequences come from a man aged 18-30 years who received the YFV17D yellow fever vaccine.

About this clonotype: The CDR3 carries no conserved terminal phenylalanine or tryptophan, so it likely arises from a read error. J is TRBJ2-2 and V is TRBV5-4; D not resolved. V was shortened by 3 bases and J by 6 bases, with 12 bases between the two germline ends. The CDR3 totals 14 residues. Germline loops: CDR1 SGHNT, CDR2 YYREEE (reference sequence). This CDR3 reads CASSSGVSAGELFC. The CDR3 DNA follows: TGTGCCAGCAGCTCGGGTGTCAGCGCCGGGGAGCTGTTTTGT.

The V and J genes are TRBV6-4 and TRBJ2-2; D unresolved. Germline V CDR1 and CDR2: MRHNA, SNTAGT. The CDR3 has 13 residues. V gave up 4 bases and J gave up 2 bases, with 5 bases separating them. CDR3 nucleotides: TGTGCCAGCAGTGGGGGTAACACCGGGGAGCTGTTTTTT. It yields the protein CASSGGNTGELFF.

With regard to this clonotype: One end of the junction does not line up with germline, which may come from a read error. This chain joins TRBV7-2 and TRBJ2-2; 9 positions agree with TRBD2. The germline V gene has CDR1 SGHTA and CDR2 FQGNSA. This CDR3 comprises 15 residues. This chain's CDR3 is CASSLAGRTTGELFF. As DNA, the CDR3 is TGTGCCAGCAGCCTAGCGGGGCGAACCACCGGGGAGCTGTTTTTT.

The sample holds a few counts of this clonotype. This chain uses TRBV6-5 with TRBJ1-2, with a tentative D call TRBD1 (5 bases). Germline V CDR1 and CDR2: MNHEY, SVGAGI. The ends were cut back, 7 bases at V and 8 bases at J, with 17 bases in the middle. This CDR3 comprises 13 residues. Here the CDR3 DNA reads TGTGCCAGCACCCCGACAGCCTCGGGGGGCTACACCTTC. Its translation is CASTPTASGGYTF.

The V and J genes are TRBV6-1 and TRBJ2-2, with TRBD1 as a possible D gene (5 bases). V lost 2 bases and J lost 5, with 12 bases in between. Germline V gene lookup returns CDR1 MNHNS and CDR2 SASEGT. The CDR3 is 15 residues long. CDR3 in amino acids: CASSEIQGETGELFF. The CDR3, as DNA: TGTGCCAGCAGTGAAATTCAGGGTGAGACCGGGGAGCTGTTTTTT.

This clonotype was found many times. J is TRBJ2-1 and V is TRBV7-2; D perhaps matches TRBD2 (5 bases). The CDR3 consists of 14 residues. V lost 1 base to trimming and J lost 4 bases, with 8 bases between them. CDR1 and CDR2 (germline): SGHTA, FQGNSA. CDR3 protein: CASSLVEGYNEQFF. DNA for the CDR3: TGTGCCAGCAGCTTAGTAGAGGGATACAATGAGCAGTTCTTC.

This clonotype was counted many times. This chain's CDR3 is CSGRTSGYNEQFF. The CDR3 nucleotides are TGCAGCGGTCGGACTAGCGGTTACAATGAGCAGTTCTTC. This chain uses TRBV29-1 with TRBJ2-1, with 10 positions matching TRBD2. CDR1 and CDR2 from the germline V gene are SQVTM and ANQGSEA. Trimming cost V 7 bases and J 4 bases; bases outside gene matches: 4. There are 13 residues in the CDR3.

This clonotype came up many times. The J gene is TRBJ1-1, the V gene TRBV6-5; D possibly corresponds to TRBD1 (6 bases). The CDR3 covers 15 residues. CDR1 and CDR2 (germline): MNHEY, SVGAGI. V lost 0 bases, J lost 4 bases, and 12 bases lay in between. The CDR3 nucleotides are TGTGCCAGCAGTTACTCTGACAGGAGCGTCACTGAAGCTTTCTTT. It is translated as CASSYSDRSVTEAFF.

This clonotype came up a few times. The CDR3 sequence: CASSSPRLAEITDTQYF. The CDR3 coding sequence is TGTGCCAGCAGCTCCCCCCGACTAGCGGAAATCACAGATACGCAGTATTTT. This chain links TRBV11-2 with TRBJ2-3, with 9 positions matching TRBD2. CDR1 is SGHAT and CDR2 is FQNNGV in the germline V gene. V lost 4 bases and J lost 2; bases outside the gene matches: 10. CDR3 length equals 17 residues. Complete variable domain (other parts from reference TRBV11-2 and TRBJ2-3): EAGVAQSPRYKIIEKRQSVAFWCNPISGHATLYWYQQILGQGPKLLIQFQNNGVVDDSQLPKDRFSAERLKGVDSTLKIQPAKLEDSAVYLCASSSPRLAEITDTQYFGPGTRLTVL.

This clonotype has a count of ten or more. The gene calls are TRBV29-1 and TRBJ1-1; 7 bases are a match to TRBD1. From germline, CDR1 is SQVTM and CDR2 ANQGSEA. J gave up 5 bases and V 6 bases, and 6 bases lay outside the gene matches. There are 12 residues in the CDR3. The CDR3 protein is CSVRTGDTEAFF. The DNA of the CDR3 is TGCAGCGTCCGAACAGGGGATACTGAAGCTTTCTTT.

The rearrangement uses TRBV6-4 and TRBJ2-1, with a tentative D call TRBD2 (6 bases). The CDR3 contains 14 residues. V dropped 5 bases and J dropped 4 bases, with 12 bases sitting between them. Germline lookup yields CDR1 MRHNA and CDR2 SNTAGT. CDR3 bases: TGTGCCAGCAGTACATTCGGGGGATACAATGAGCAGTTCTTC. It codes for CASSTFGGYNEQFF.

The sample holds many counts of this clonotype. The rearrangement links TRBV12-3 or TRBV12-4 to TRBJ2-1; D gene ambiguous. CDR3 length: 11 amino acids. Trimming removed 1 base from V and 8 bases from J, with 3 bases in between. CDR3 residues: CASSLDYEQFF. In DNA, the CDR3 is TGTGCCAGCAGTTTAGACTATGAGCAGTTCTTC.

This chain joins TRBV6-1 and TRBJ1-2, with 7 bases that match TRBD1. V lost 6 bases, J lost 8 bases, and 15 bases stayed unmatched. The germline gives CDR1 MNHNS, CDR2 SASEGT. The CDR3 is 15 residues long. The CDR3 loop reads CASRPTGTDLLGYTF. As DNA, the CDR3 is TGTGCCAGCAGACCAACCGGGACAGATCTTTTGGGCTACACCTTC.

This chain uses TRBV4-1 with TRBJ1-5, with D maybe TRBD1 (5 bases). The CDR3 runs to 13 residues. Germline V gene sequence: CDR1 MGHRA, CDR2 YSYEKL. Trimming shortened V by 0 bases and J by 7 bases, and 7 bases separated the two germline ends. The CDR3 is CASSQDGAQPQHF. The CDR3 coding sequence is TGCGCCAGCAGCCAAGACGGGGCCCAGCCCCAGCATTTT.

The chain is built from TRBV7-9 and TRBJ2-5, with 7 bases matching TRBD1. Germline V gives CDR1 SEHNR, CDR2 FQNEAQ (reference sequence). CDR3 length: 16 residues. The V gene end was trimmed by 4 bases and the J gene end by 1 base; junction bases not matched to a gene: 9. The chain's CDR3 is CASSSSSDRAQETQYF. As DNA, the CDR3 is TGTGCCAGCAGCTCAAGCTCCGACAGGGCCCAAGAGACCCAGTACTTC.

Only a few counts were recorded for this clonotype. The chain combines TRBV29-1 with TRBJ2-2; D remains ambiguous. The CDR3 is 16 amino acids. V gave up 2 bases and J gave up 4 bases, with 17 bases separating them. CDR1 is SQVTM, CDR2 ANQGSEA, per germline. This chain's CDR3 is CSVELMGQAGTGELFF. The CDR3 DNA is TGCAGCGTTGAACTAATGGGTCAGGCAGGCACCGGGGAGCTGTTTTTT.

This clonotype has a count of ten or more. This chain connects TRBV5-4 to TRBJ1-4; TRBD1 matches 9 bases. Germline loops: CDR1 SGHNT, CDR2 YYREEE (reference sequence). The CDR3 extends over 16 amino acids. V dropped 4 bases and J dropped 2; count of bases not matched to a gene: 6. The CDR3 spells CASSPGTGLTNEKLFF. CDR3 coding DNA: TGTGCCAGCAGCCCCGGGACAGGGCTGACTAATGAAAAACTGTTTTTT. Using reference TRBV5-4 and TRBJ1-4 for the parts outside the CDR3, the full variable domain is ETGVTQSPTHLIKTRGQQVTLRCSSQSGHNTVSWYQQALGQGPQFIFQYYREEENGRGNFPPRFSGLQFPNYSSELNVNALELDDSALYLCASSPGTGLTNEKLFFGSGTQLSVL.

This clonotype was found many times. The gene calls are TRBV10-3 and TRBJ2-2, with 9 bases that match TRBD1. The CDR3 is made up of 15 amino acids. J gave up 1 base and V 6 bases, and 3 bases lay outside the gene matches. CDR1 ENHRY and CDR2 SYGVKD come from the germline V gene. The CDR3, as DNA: TGTGCCATCAGCCCGGGACAGGGGAACACCGGGGAGCTGTTTTTT. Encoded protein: CAISPGQGNTGELFF.

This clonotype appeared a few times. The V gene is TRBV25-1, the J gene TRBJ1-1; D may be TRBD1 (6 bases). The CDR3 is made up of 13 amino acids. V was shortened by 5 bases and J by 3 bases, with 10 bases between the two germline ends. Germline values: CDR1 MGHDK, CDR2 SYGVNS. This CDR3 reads CASSRQDHTEAFF. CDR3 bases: TGTGCCAGCAGTAGACAGGACCACACTGAAGCTTTCTTT.

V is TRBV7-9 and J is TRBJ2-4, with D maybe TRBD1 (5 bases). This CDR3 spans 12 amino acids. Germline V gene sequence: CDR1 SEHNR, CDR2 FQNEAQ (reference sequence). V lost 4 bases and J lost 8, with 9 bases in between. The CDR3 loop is CASSSTGDIQYF. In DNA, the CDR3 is TGTGCCAGCAGCTCTACAGGAGACATTCAGTACTTC.

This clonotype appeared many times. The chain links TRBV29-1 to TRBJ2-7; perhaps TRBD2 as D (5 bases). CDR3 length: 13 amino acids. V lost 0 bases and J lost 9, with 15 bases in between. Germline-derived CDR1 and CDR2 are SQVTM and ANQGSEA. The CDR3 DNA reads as TGCAGCGTTGAAGATTTTCGGGATTCCGGGCAGTACTTC. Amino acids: CSVEDFRDSGQYF.

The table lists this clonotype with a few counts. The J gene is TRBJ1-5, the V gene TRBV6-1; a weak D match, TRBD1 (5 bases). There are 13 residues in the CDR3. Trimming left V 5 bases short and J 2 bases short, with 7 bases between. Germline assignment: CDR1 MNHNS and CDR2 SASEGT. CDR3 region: CASSTTGNQPQHF. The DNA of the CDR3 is TGTGCCAGCAGTACGACAGGCAATCAGCCCCAGCATTTT.

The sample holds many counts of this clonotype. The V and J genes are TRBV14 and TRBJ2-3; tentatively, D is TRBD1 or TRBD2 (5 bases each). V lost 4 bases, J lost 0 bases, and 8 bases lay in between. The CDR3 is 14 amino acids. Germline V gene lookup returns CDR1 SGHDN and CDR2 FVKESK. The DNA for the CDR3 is TGTGCCAGCAGCCTGGGGGTTAGCACAGATACGCAGTATTTT. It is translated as CASSLGVSTDTQYF.

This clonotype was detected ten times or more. The CDR3 DNA is TGCGCCAGCAGCTGGAGGGGTACCGGGGAGCTGTTTTTT. Its protein product is CASSWRGTGELFF. The chain links TRBV5-1 to TRBJ2-2; a weak D match, TRBD2 (6 bases). The CDR3 spans 13 residues. Germline-derived CDR1 and CDR2 are SGHRS and YFSETQ. The V end was cut by 3 bases, the J end by 5 bases, with 8 bases between.

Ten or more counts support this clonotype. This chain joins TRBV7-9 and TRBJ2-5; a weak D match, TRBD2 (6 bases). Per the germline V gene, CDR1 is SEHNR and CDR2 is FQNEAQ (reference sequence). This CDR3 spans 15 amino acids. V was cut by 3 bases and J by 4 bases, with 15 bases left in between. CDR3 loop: CASSFPGLTRETQYF. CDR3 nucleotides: TGTGCCAGCAGCTTCCCGGGACTGACTCGAGAGACCCAGTACTTC.